This T cell receptor (beta chain) was retrieved from a study of blood T cell repertoires in COVID-19. In the authors' methods: Estimation of nucleated cell counts relied on the amplification of reference gene primers. Generated by immunoSEQ multiplex PCR, the TCRdb table keeps only in-frame clones and is missing some. That table is the source of V, J and clone size, and D and trimming were worked out from the DNA. Of around 100,000 clones listed, over 65% are singletons. The ends lost 3 bases at V and 9 bases at J; junction bases unmatched: 13. Germline loops: CDR1 KGHSH, CDR2 LQKENI. This CDR3 spans 16 amino acids.

Sequencing was performed on peripheral blood. This receptor was identified in a human donor in a cohort sampled during active COVID-19. The chain has TRBV18 and TRBJ2-1, with 8 bases aligning to TRBD2. The CDR3 coding sequence is TGTGCCAGCTCACCTTCGTTGGGACTAGTTGGCCCTGAGCAGTTCTTC. It codes for CASSPSLGLVGPEQFF.